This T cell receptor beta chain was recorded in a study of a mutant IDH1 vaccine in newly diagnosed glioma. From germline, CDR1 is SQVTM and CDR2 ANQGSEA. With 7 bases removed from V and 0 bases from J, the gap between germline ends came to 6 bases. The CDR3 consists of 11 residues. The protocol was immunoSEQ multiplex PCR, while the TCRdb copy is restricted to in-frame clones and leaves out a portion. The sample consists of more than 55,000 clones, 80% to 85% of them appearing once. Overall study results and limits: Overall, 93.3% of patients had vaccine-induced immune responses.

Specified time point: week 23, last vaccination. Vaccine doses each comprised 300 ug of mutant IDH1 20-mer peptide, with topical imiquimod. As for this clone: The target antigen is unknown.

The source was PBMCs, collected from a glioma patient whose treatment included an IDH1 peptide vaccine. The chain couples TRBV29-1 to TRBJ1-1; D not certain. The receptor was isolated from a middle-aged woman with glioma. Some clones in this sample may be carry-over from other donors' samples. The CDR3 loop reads CSAAMNTEAFF. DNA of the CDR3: TGCAGCGCAGCTATGAACACTGAAGCTTTCTTT.